These 27 T cell receptor beta chains were all obtained from the same sample, sequenced in a study of T cell changes during pregnancy in multiple sclerosis. Clones were sequenced by immunoSEQ multiplex PCR, and TCRdb holds only the in-frame ones, with some missing. The sample has about 45,000 clones, 85% to 95% seen once. The source material was CD4+ T cells from peripheral blood mononuclear cells, sampled in the third trimester of pregnancy. These receptor sequences come from a female donor with multiple sclerosis, enrolled in a pregnancy study.

The V gene is TRBV7-9, the J gene TRBJ2-1; tentatively, D is TRBD1 (6 bases). There are 18 residues in the CDR3. The germline CDR1 and CDR2 sequences are SEHNR and FQNEAQ (reference sequence). V dropped 5 bases and J dropped 5 bases, with 25 bases sitting between them. CDR3 in DNA: TGTGCCAGCAGCCTTCTAGCTGTAATCGCCAGGGGAGACAATGAGCAGTTCTTC. Its protein product is CASSLLAVIARGDNEQFF.

The V gene is TRBV27, the J gene TRBJ2-1; 7 bases match TRBD2. V shed 1 base, J shed 0 bases, and the junction held 9 bases outside the gene matches. The germline gives CDR1 MNHEY, CDR2 SMNVEV (reference sequence). The CDR3 contains 18 residues. The CDR3 here is CASSLLGGRGASYNEQFF. As DNA, the CDR3 is TGTGCCAGCAGTTTATTGGGCGGGAGAGGGGCCTCCTACAATGAGCAGTTCTTC.

The chain recombines TRBV2 with TRBJ2-1, with 14 bases that match TRBD2. The CDR3 length is 14 residues. Germline V CDR1 and CDR2: SNHLY, FYNNEI. V was pared by 7 bases and J by 14 bases, with 10 bases of the junction left unmatched. The CDR3 nucleotides read TGTGCCAGCACTCCGGGACTAGCGGGAGCGGGGGAGTTCTTC. Translated: CASTPGLAGAGEFF.

This sequence joins TRBV5-1 and TRBJ1-2; D perhaps matches TRBD1 (6 bases). V was trimmed by 4 bases and J by 8 bases, leaving 18 bases between them. In germline, CDR1 is SGHRS, CDR2 YFSETQ. The CDR3 extends over 14 amino acids. In DNA form, the CDR3 reads TGCGCCAGCAGCGGAGACGGGGGGGCTCAGGGCTACACCTTC. This translates into CASSGDGGAQGYTF.

This clone occurred a few times. This rearrangement joins TRBV30 to TRBJ1-1; D remains unclear. V was trimmed by 0 bases and J by 5 bases, leaving 10 bases between them. CDR1 and CDR2 from the germline V gene are GTSNPN and SVGIG (reference sequence). This CDR3 spans 13 amino acids. For the CDR3, the DNA is TGTGCCTGGAGTGTATCGGAGTGGACTGAAGCTTTCTTT. Its protein product is CAWSVSEWTEAFF.

This clone has more than one count but fewer than ten. V gene TRBV4-1 combines with J gene TRBJ1-2; D gene uncertain. V lost 1 base and J 8 bases, leaving 17 bases between the germline ends. CDR1 and CDR2 from the germline V gene are MGHRA and YSYEKL. The CDR3 runs 15 residues. This CDR3 reads CASSQGEGVLRGYTF. CDR3 DNA: TGCGCCAGCAGCCAAGGGGAGGGCGTTTTGAGAGGCTACACCTTC.

This chain joins TRBV4-2 and TRBJ2-1, with 16 bases aligning to TRBD2. V trimming: 0 bases; J trimming: 8 bases; junction bases outside the gene matches: 4. The CDR3 is 17 residues long. Germline assignment: CDR1 LGHNA and CDR2 YNFKEQ. CDR3 nucleotides: TGTGCCAGCAGCCAAGATTTGGGACTAGCGGGAGGGGATGAGCAGTTCTTC. Translating gives CASSQDLGLAGGDEQFF.

This clone was observed a single time. The chain recombines TRBV4-3 with TRBJ2-1; D is uncertain. In germline, CDR1 is LGHNA, CDR2 YSLEER. The ends were cut back, 0 bases at V and 7 bases at J, with 10 bases in the middle. This CDR3 spans 14 amino acids. The CDR3 spells CASSQEYSSNEQFF. CDR3 coding DNA: TGCGCCAGCAGCCAAGAGTACAGCTCTAATGAGCAGTTCTTC.

This chain links TRBV5-1 with TRBJ2-7; TRBD1 aligns across 12 bases. This CDR3 is built from 14 residues. The V gene end was trimmed by 4 bases and the J gene end by 7 bases; junction bases not matched to a gene: 6. Germline values: CDR1 SGHRS, CDR2 YFSETQ. The chain's CDR3 is CASSLWDRGLEQYF. The CDR3 coding sequence is TGCGCCAGCAGCCTATGGGACAGGGGGCTTGAGCAGTACTTC. Based on the CDR3 plus reference TRBV5-1 and TRBJ2-7, the full variable domain is KAGVTQTPRYLIKTRGQQVTLSCSPISGHRSVSWYQQTPGQGLQFLFEYFSETQRNKGNFPGRFSGRQFSNSRSEMNVSTLELGDSALYLCASSLWDRGLEQYFGPGTRLTVT.

The chain employs TRBV20-1 and TRBJ2-1, with D unresolved. Germline values: CDR1 DFQATT, CDR2 SNEGSKA (reference sequence). The CDR3 covers 11 residues. The V gene lost 4 bases and the J gene lost 9 bases, with 10 bases spanning the gap. The CDR3 DNA sequence: TGCAGTGCTAAGCCCCTTGCTGAGCAGTTCTTC. As protein: CSAKPLAEQFF.

The rearrangement joins TRBV7-3 to TRBJ2-3, with TRBD1 matching over 11 bases. Trimming at V came to 5 bases and at J to 4 bases, leaving 5 bases not matched to a gene. CDR1 and CDR2 from the germline V gene are SGHTA and FQGTGA. This CDR3 spans 15 amino acids. The DNA for the CDR3 is TGTGCCAGCAGCCCGCGGACAGGGGGCCCAGATACGCAGTATTTT. Its protein product is CASSPRTGGPDTQYF.

The CDR3 protein is CASSFTSGTGDTQYF. CDR3 nucleotides: TGTGCCAGCAGTTTCACTAGCGGGACCGGGGATACGCAGTATTTT. The rearrangement links TRBV28 to TRBJ2-3; 10 positions match TRBD2. The germline V gene encodes CDR1 MDHEN and CDR2 SYDVKM. The CDR3 is 15 residues long. With V trimmed by 3 bases and J by 6 bases, 6 bases remained unmatched.

This chain links TRBV27 with TRBJ2-2; D gene unclear. Trimming took 6 bases from V and 4 from J, leaving 9 bases between them. The germline gives CDR1 MNHEY, CDR2 SMNVEV (reference sequence). This CDR3 is 13 amino acids long. CDR3 sequence: CASSRYGTGELFF. The CDR3 bases are TGTGCCAGCAGCCGGTACGGCACCGGGGAGCTGTTTTTT.

The chain joins TRBV7-3 to TRBJ1-1, with 9 bases lining up with TRBD1. Germline CDR1 and CDR2: SGHTA and FQGTGA. V was clipped by 5 bases and J by 7 bases; unmatched bases: 8. This CDR3 is built from 14 residues. The CDR3 region is CASSLTGGAFEAFF. As DNA, the CDR3 is TGTGCCAGCAGCCTTACAGGGGGCGCATTTGAAGCTTTCTTT.

The chain uses TRBV21-1 and TRBJ2-7; the tabulated D call, TRBD2, remains unverified against the DNA. TRBV21-1 is designated a pseudogene. The CDR3 runs to 16 residues. CDR3 in DNA: TGTGCCAGCAGCGTCGTCTTCTCGAGGGTTCCCTACGAGCAGTACTTC. It translates to CASSVVFSRVPYEQYF.

V is TRBV6-6 and J is TRBJ1-1, with 7 bases aligning to TRBD1. The CDR3 has 15 residues. V trimming: 5 bases; J trimming: 1 base; junction bases outside the gene matches: 7. CDR1 and CDR2 from the germline V gene are MNHNY and SVGAGI (reference sequence). This CDR3 reads CASSRTGLKNTEAFF. The CDR3 DNA reads TGTGCCAGCAGTAGGACAGGCCTCAAGAACACTGAAGCTTTCTTT.

The chain combines TRBV15 with TRBJ2-7; 10 bases align to TRBD1. CDR1 and CDR2 from the germline V gene are LNHNV and YYDKDF (reference sequence). J lost 1 base, V lost 1 base, and 1 base had no gene match. This CDR3 region has 15 residues. For the CDR3, the DNA is TGTGCCACCAGCAGAGGGACAGGGGGATCCTACGAGCAGTACTTC. Translated, it gives CATSRGTGGSYEQYF. Complete variable domain (other parts from reference TRBV15 and TRBJ2-7): DAMVIQNPRYQVTQFGKPVTLSCSQTLNHNVMYWYQQKSSQAPKLLFHYYDKDFNNEADTPDNFQSRRPNTSFCFLDIRSPGLGDTAMYLCATSRGTGGSYEQYFGPGTRLTVT.

This sequence joins TRBV11-3 and TRBJ2-5, with 10 bases matching TRBD2. The CDR3 contains 15 residues. Trimming removed 4 bases from V and 2 bases from J; junction bases left unmatched: 4. Looked up from germline, CDR1 is SGHNT and CDR2 is YENEEA. The CDR3 DNA reads as TGTGCCAGCAGCTGGACTAGCGGACCACAAGAGACCCAGTACTTC. Protein: CASSWTSGPQETQYF.

The CDR3 loop is CASSLALAGTRRDEQFF. The CDR3 DNA reads as TGCGCCAGCAGCTTGGCCTTAGCGGGAACTCGCAGGGATGAGCAGTTCTTC. J is TRBJ2-1 and V is TRBV5-1; TRBD2 agrees at 8 bases. V lost 0 bases and J lost 8; bases outside the gene matches: 13. Germline loops: CDR1 SGHRS, CDR2 YFSETQ. The CDR3 runs to 17 residues.

The V and J genes are TRBV5-1 and TRBJ2-5; 7 nucleotides match TRBD2. The DNA end favors TRBJ2-7, so the J call may be wrong. Per germline, CDR1 SGHRS and CDR2 YFSETQ. The CDR3 totals 20 residues. The CDR3: CASSLSSAGPGGLTAYEQYF. The CDR3 DNA sequence: TGCGCCAGCAGCTTGTCTTCCGCCGGTCCTGGGGGACTAACAGCCTACGAGCAGTACTTC.

The rearrangement links TRBV7-2 to TRBJ2-2; a possible D gene is TRBD1 (6 bases). This CDR3 region has 16 residues. The V end was cut by 7 bases, the J end by 0 bases, with 15 bases between. Germline CDR1 and CDR2: SGHTA and FQGNSA. The CDR3 loop is CASIQTGYANTGELFF. The DNA for the CDR3 is TGTGCCAGCATCCAGACAGGCTACGCGAACACCGGGGAGCTGTTTTTT.

The chain links TRBV4-2 to TRBJ2-2; 13 bases line up with TRBD2. V shed 0 bases, J shed 6 bases, and the junction held 7 bases outside the gene matches. Germline V gene data show CDR1 as LGHNA and CDR2 as YNFKEQ. This CDR3 has 18 residues. In DNA form, the CDR3 reads TGTGCCAGCAGCCAAGATTCTGGGACTAGCGGGATCCCCGGGGAGCTGTTTTTT. Protein: CASSQDSGTSGIPGELFF.

The chain links TRBV28 to TRBJ1-2; TRBD1 matches at 7 bases. The V gene's germline CDR1 is MDHEN and CDR2 SYDVKM. This CDR3 region has 12 residues. J lost 8 bases, V lost 6 bases, and 6 bases had no gene match. In DNA form, the CDR3 reads TGTGCCAGCAGGAGACAGGGTGGGGGCTACACCTTC. Residues: CASRRQGGGYTF.

The chain employs TRBV6-6 and TRBJ1-3; 9 bases are a match to TRBD1. This CDR3 region has 15 residues. The germline CDR1 and CDR2 sequences are MNHNY and SVGAGI (reference sequence). The V and J ends lost 8 bases and 2 bases, in that order; junction bases with no gene match: 7. Here the CDR3 DNA reads TGTGCCAGCGGAGGGACAGGGAAGACTGGAAACACCATATATTTT. This gives the protein CASGGTGKTGNTIYF.

The CDR3 DNA reads TGTGCCAGCAGCTTAGCCGGGAGGGCCTACGAGCAGTACTTC. Amino acid sequence: CASSLAGRAYEQYF. The chain employs TRBV7-2 and TRBJ2-7; 8 bases fit TRBD2. CDR3 length equals 14 residues. Germline V gene lookup returns CDR1 SGHTA and CDR2 FQGNSA. The V and J ends lost 0 bases and 2 bases, in that order; junction bases with no gene match: 0.

V gene TRBV10-3 combines with J gene TRBJ2-3; weak D call: TRBD2 (5 bases). The CDR3 spans 17 residues. CDR1 and CDR2 from the germline V gene are ENHRY and SYGVKD. V was trimmed by 6 bases and J by 1 base, leaving 20 bases between them. CDR3 residues: CAISPRGSSTRTDTQYF. Written as DNA, the CDR3 is TGTGCCATCAGCCCCAGAGGGTCGAGTACACGCACAGATACGCAGTATTTT.

The genes are TRBV7-2 and TRBJ2-1, with D possibly being TRBD2 (6 bases). Per the germline V gene, CDR1 is SGHTA and CDR2 is FQGNSA. The V gene lost 2 bases and the J gene lost 6 bases, with 14 bases spanning the gap. The CDR3 is 15 amino acids. CDR3 nucleotide sequence: TGTGCCAGCAGCTTACGGGAGCCCCCTGGCAATGAGCAGTTCTTC. This translates into CASSLREPPGNEQFF.